The 30 T cell receptor beta chains below were found in one sample sequenced in a study of T cells expressing NK-cell markers. For each CDR3 protein, TCRdb gives one entry from its re-call of the 5' RACE reads, without DNA. The sample includes about 430,000 distinct CDR3 sequences. Sequenced material: blood T cells: a sorted CD56 or NKG2C T cell subset, CD4+ or CD8+ T cells, or bulk PBMC T cells (not recorded which). The source of these receptors is a woman aged 50 to 60 in good health.

The gene calls are TRBV4-2 and TRBJ2-2; TCRdb calls TRBD2, which cannot be checked without DNA. Looked up from germline, CDR1 is LGHNA and CDR2 is YNFKEQ. This CDR3 is built from 16 residues. CDR3 residues: CASRSGLAGNTGELFF.

This chain uses TRBV7-9 with TRBJ2-1; checking the TCRdb D call of TRBD1 is not possible without DNA. The CDR3 loop spans 11 amino acids. Germline loops: CDR1 SEHNR, CDR2 FQNEAQ (reference sequence). The CDR3 reads CASSLTGEQFF.

The chain couples TRBV5-6 to TRBJ2-1; TCRdb outputs TRBD2, but without DNA this stays unchecked. This CDR3 contains 19 residues. Germline CDR1 is SGHDT and CDR2 is YYEEEE. CDR3 sequence reads: CASSSGPRGLAGGDNEQFF.

The V gene is TRBV5-1, the J gene TRBJ1-1; there is no DNA to check the TCRdb D call of TRBD1. Per the germline V gene, CDR1 is SGHRS and CDR2 is YFSETQ. This CDR3 region has 12 residues. The CDR3 reads CASSTGYTEAFF.

The chain links TRBV27 to TRBJ2-3; the TRBD2 assignment by TCRdb is unverifiable without DNA. Germline lookup yields CDR1 MNHEY and CDR2 SMNVEV (reference sequence). This CDR3 comprises 14 residues. CDR3 protein: CASRASGRIDTQYF.

The chain employs TRBV5-1 and TRBJ1-5. CDR3 size: 15 residues. Germline V CDR1 and CDR2: SGHRS, YFSETQ. CDR3 sequence: CASSLGMAGNQPQHF.

This chain connects TRBV7-8 to TRBJ2-3; without DNA, the TCRdb call of TRBD2 cannot be checked. The CDR3 has 19 residues. CDR1 and CDR2 (germline): SGHVS, FQNEAQ. The CDR3 loop is CASSLVLGVASGLTDTQYF.

The rearrangement links TRBV6-5 to TRBJ2-3; there is no DNA to check the TCRdb D call of TRBD2. CDR1 is MNHEY and CDR2 is SVGAGI in the germline V gene. The CDR3 length is 14 residues. CDR3 sequence: CASSYGGGPNTQYF.

The chain uses TRBV7-8 and TRBJ2-3; TCRdb proposes TRBD2, but this gene call is untestable without DNA. Germline loops: CDR1 SGHVS, CDR2 FQNEAQ. This CDR3 is 16 amino acids long. The CDR3 here is CASSPRTSGLTDTQYF. The full variable domain, its missing parts supplied by reference TRBV7-8 and TRBJ2-3, is GAGVSQSPRYKVAKRGQDVALRCDPISGHVSLFWYQQALGQGPEFLTYFQNEAQLDKSGLPSDRFFAERPEGSVSTLKIQRTQQEDSAVYLCASSPRTSGLTDTQYFGPGTRLTVL.

The rearrangement joins TRBV15 to TRBJ2-7; TCRdb returns TRBD1, unconfirmable since there is no DNA. CDR1 is LNHNV and CDR2 is YYDKDF in the germline V gene (reference sequence). CDR3 length: 14 residues. This CDR3 is CATSLTVQSYEQYF.

CDR3 residues: CASSQVLGVGEKLFF. This sequence joins TRBV14 and TRBJ1-4. The germline V gene has CDR1 SGHDN and CDR2 FVKESK. CDR3 size: 15 residues.

V is TRBV11-3 and J is TRBJ2-2; TCRdb's D call of TRBD2 is untestable without DNA. The CDR3 has 15 amino acids. The germline gives CDR1 SGHNT, CDR2 YENEEA. The CDR3 reads CASSLPGLAPGELFF.

The genes are TRBV6-6 and TRBJ2-7; the TCRdb call, TRBD2, lacks DNA for checking. Germline CDR1 MNHNY, CDR2 SVGAGI (reference sequence). There are 15 residues in the CDR3. Here the CDR3 reads CASSPGTYESYEQYF.

V gene TRBV4-1 combines with J gene TRBJ2-7; TCRdb's D call of TRBD2 is untestable without DNA. CDR3 length: 16 residues. Germline V gives CDR1 MGHRA, CDR2 YSYEKL. The CDR3 here is CASSQGLSGSRYEQYF.

V usage is TRBV12-3 or TRBV12-4 and J usage is TRBJ1-2; TCRdb indicates TRBD1, and absent DNA this call remains unverified. There are 11 residues in the CDR3. CDR3 region: CASWGGGRYTF.

This chain uses TRBV3-1 with TRBJ1-2. Germline lookup yields CDR1 LGHDT and CDR2 YNNKEL (reference sequence). This CDR3 is built from 15 residues. CDR3 protein: CASSQDVEGWNGYTF. Using reference TRBV3-1 and TRBJ1-2 for the parts outside the CDR3, the full variable domain is DTAVSQTPKYLVTQMGNDKSIKCEQNLGHDTMYWYKQDSKKFLKIMFSYNNKELIINETVPNRFSPKSPDKAHLNLHINSLELGDSAVYFCASSQDVEGWNGYTFGSGTRLTVV.

This rearrangement joins TRBV4-1 to TRBJ1-2. The CDR3 contains 14 residues. From germline, CDR1 is MGHRA and CDR2 YSYEKL. CDR3 protein: CASSQTYSVYGYTF.

The CDR3 loop is CASGQDNNNEKLFF. The chain recombines TRBV12-3 or TRBV12-4 with TRBJ1-4; TCRdb gives TRBD1 as the D gene, but with no DNA this cannot be confirmed. CDR3 size: 14 residues.

The genes are TRBV19 and TRBJ2-1; as DNA is missing, the TRBD2 call by TCRdb cannot be tested. This CDR3 contains 15 residues. Germline V gives CDR1 LNHDA, CDR2 SQIVND (reference sequence). This CDR3 reads CASSLGASGRGDQFF. Full variable domain (remainder filled in from reference TRBV19 and TRBJ2-1): DGGITQSPKYLFRKEGQNVTLSCEQNLNHDAMYWYRQDPGQGLRLIYYSQIVNDFQKGDIAEGYSVSREKKESFPLTVTSAQKNPTAFYLCASSLGASGRGDQFFGPGTRLTVL.

CDR3 region: CASSPGLVRIYGEQYF. The chain recombines TRBV6-5 with TRBJ2-7; TCRdb outputs TRBD2, but without DNA this stays unchecked. This CDR3 has 16 residues. CDR1 is MNHEY, CDR2 SVGAGI, per germline.

The chain carries TRBV5-4 and TRBJ2-2; TCRdb's D call, TRBD2, is unchecked because there is no DNA. The CDR3 covers 16 residues. Looked up from germline, CDR1 is SGHNT and CDR2 is YYREEE (reference sequence). This CDR3 reads CASSFLRDYTPGSCFF.

This chain links TRBV24-1 with TRBJ2-7. The CDR3 runs 13 residues. Germline-derived CDR1 and CDR2 are KGHDR and SFDVKD. The CDR3 spells CATSSTGTYEQYF.

The chain joins TRBV20-1 to TRBJ2-3; TCRdb picks TRBD2, but there is no DNA to check that call. From germline, CDR1 is DFQATT and CDR2 SNEGSKA (reference sequence). The CDR3 runs to 17 residues. The CDR3 sequence is CSSPTGLAGGSKDTQYF.

CDR3 amino acids: CSAKRDAEAFF. The gene calls are TRBV29-1 and TRBJ1-1; TCRdb picks TRBD1, but there is no DNA to check that call. The CDR3 spans 11 residues. The germline V gene has CDR1 SQVTM and CDR2 ANQGSEA.

The V call is TRBV10-3, the J call TRBJ2-1. CDR1 is ENHRY and CDR2 is SYGVKD in the germline V gene. This CDR3 is built from 13 residues. CDR3 residues: CAISLGSSGEQFF.

This chain connects TRBV7-8 to TRBJ2-3; TCRdb reports TRBD2, a call that lacks DNA to check it against. The CDR3 is made up of 15 amino acids. From germline, CDR1 is SGHVS and CDR2 FQNEAQ. CDR3 region: CASRYRALYTDTQYF.

V usage is TRBV20-1 and J usage is TRBJ1-5; no DNA is available, so the TRBD1 call from TCRdb remains unchecked. The germline V gene has CDR1 DFQATT and CDR2 SNEGSKA (reference sequence). This CDR3 has 13 amino acids. The CDR3 sequence is CSAGRGINQPQHF.

The V gene is TRBV12-5, the J gene TRBJ2-5. CDR1 and CDR2 from the germline V gene are LGHNT and FRNRAP. This CDR3 region has 12 residues. CDR3 protein: CASGLEIGTQYF.

The chain links TRBV12-3 or TRBV12-4 to TRBJ1-2. The length of the CDR3 is 15 residues. The CDR3 loop reads CASSPTWATNYGYTF.

The chain is built from TRBV4-2 and TRBJ2-5; TCRdb's assignment of TRBD1 cannot be checked, as there is no DNA. Per the germline V gene, CDR1 is LGHNA and CDR2 is YNFKEQ. CDR3 length equals 14 residues. The CDR3 loop is CASSQGAEQETQYF.